A single T cell receptor (beta chain) is shown here with its context. Sequence at one end of the junction differs from germline and may be a read error. This record belongs to a study of tumor-infiltrating lymphocytes in primary liver carcinoma. Joint extraction of RNA and DNA used about 17-33 mg of bulk tissue that was unsorted. Each tumor specimen held more than 85% viable tumor cells. Germline V gene lookup returns CDR1 SGHAT and CDR2 FQDESV (reference sequence). The CDR3 loop spans 20 amino acids. From about 0.5 ug of total RNA, TCR beta-specific cDNA was reverse-transcribed using a constant-region primer. Investigators got TCR beta libraries out of three nested multiplex PCR rounds, done with slightly modified ARM-PCR. TRBV1-TRBV30 forward primers and a C-beta reverse primer were used in the first two PCR rounds, which each ran for approximately 10 cycles. From the multiplex PCR reads, TCRdb called clonotypes with MiXCR, one entry per CDR3 protein. The sample lists some 94,000 distinct CDR3 sequences; approximately 68% were seen once.

Sequenced input: liver tumor tissue from sampling region 5. Sample subset: tumor region T5, tumor centre. The chain recombines TRBV11-1 with TRBJ2-2, with 8 bases identical to TRBD2. This receptor was obtained from a woman aged 55-70 years with primary liver carcinoma and hepatitis B virus infection. The CDR3, as DNA: TGTGCCAGCATGCCAACCCCCGGGACTAGTGGCAGTACGAACACAGGGGAGCTGTTTTTT. As protein: CASMPTPGTSGSTNTGELFF.